This T cell receptor beta chain was captured in a study of T cells expressing NK-cell markers. Germline values: CDR1 MGHDK, CDR2 SYGVNS. The CDR3 covers 12 residues. From its re-call of the 5' RACE reads, TCRdb lists each CDR3 protein once, without DNA. Reported are over 200,000 distinct CDR3 sequences; the ten largest clones contain about 0.4%. Whole-study findings and limits: These clonotypes, the leaders elsewhere, also led the CD3+CD56-NKG2C+ fraction in a few donors.

As for this clonotype: Its antigen is undetermined.

Sequencing was done on a sample of blood T cells: a sorted CD56 or NKG2C T cell subset, CD4+ or CD8+ T cells, or bulk PBMC T cells (not recorded which). The origin of this receptor is a man in his late teens or twenties in good health. The chain has TRBV25-1 and TRBJ2-1; no DNA is available, so the TRBD2 call from TCRdb remains unchecked. This chain's CDR3 is CASSELEREQFF.